The rows below give T cell receptor beta chains drawn from one sample of a study of metastatic and nonmetastatic thyroid tumors. Through MiXCR, TCRdb re-clonotyped the PCR reads. The table has about 5,800 clones, roughly 35% seen once. The sequenced sample consisted of tumor tissue. The receptors here all came from a male donor with papillary thyroid cancer or a benign thyroid nodule (not recorded which). Some clones in this sample may be carry-over from other donors' samples. The CDR3 runs from the conserved cysteine through the conserved F or W. A D gene is named only where the DNA matches it firmly. The listing skips clone size in some rows; elsewhere it reads once, few, many or a size class.

>NA|NA|TRBV5-4|TRBJ1-6
TGTGCCAGCAGCTTGGTCGCAGGGGACACAACAAGTTCACCCCTCCACTTT
CASSLVAGDTTSSPLHF
>few|NA|TRBV27|TRBJ1-6
TGTGCCAGCAGTCGACAGGCCCTTCTTGGTTCACCCCTCCACTTT
CASSRQALLGSPLHF
>few|NA|TRBV27|TRBJ1-1
TGTGCCAGCAGTTTTGGGGGGACAAACGAGGTGACTGAAGCTTTCTTT
CASSFGGTNEVTEAFF
>NA|NA|TRBV20-1|TRBJ1-2
TGCAGTGCTAGAGATCCAGGGTTGGATGGCTACACCTTC
CSARDPGLDGYTF
>NA|NA|TRBV25-1|TRBJ2-5
TGTGCCAGCAGTGCCGGTTTGGTAGGCCAAGAGACCCAGTACTTC
CASSAGLVGQETQYF
>NA|TRBD1|TRBV6-2/TRBV6-3|TRBJ2-1
TGTGCCAGCAGTAACTTGGGACAGGGGGCGCTCAATGAGCAGTTCTTC
CASSNLGQGALNEQFF
>few|NA|TRBV6-1|TRBJ2-3
TGTGCCAGCAGGCCCCCAGGTGGACATCCCGCAGATACGCAGTATTTT
CASRPPGGHPADTQYF
>NA|NA|TRBV20-1|TRBJ2-7
TGCAGTGCTAGAGGCCGCCGGGACTACGAGCAGTACTTC
CSARGRRDYEQYF
>NA|TRBD2|TRBV11-1|TRBJ2-3
TGTGCCAGCAGCTTAGAGCCTAGCGGGGGGTTGACAGATACGCAGTATTTT
CASSLEPSGGLTDTQYF
>NA|NA|TRBV28|TRBJ1-3
TGTGCCAGCACCACGGGGGGGAGCGGTGGAAACACCATATATTTT
CASTTGGSGGNTIYF
>NA|TRBD1|TRBV28|TRBJ2-6
TGTGCCAGCAGTAAAGGGGACAGGGGCGGGGCCAACGTCCTGACTTTC
CASSKGDRGGANVLTF
>few|NA|TRBV10-2|TRBJ1-2
TGCGCCAGCAGCCGGGGGATCTACTATGGCTACACCTTC
CASSRGIYYGYTF
>few|NA|TRBV2|TRBJ1-6
TGTGCCAGCAGTACCCGGGGGGCCTTGAATTCACCCCTCCACTTT
CASSTRGALNSPLHF
>NA|NA|TRBV5-1|TRBJ2-1
TGCGCCAGCAGCTTGACAGACAATGAGCAGTTCTTC
CASSLTDNEQFF
>many|TRBD2|TRBV6-1|TRBJ2-1
TGTGCCAGCAGCAGCGGGAAGGATTACAATGAGCAGTTCTTC
CASSSGKDYNEQFF
>NA|TRBD2|TRBV5-1|TRBJ2-1
TGCGCCAGCAGCTATAGCGGGAGTAGGAACAATGAGCAGTTCTTC
CASSYSGSRNNEQFF
>few|NA|TRBV28|TRBJ2-7
TGTGCCAGCAGTTTTGGACACCCCTACGAGCAGTACTTC
CASSFGHPYEQYF